The source of this TCR beta chain is a study of regulatory T cells in long-lasting Graves disease. To make TCR beta libraries, researchers used iRepertoire HTBI primers and Arm-PCR of CDR3 regions. TCRdb reprocessed the multiplex PCR reads via MiXCR and lists one record per CDR3 protein. The sample carries around 230,000 distinct CDR3 sequences, 15% to 20% recorded once. A note on this clonotype: What it binds is not known.

V was trimmed by 1 base and J by 5 bases, leaving 14 bases between them. This CDR3 has 15 amino acids. CDR1 is SNHLY and CDR2 is FYNNEI in the germline V gene. Time point denoted: newly diagnosed GD, antithyroid drugs for less than 3 months. Isolated PBMC RNA provided the starting material for the TCR library. Patient provenance is recorded as an endocrinology department in Xi'an, China. Study-level results: Persistent disease preferred TRBV28, TRBJ1-2 and TRBJ2-5.

This clonotype was obtained from a female donor with Graves disease. The sequencing used peripheral blood mononuclear cells (PBMCs), collected at new diagnosis, from a patient treated with antithyroid drugs. The chain employs TRBV2 and TRBJ2-5; no firm D call. The CDR3 protein is CASSEVGQAPETQYF. As DNA, the CDR3 is TGTGCCAGCAGTGAAGTCGGGCAGGCCCCGGAGACCCAGTACTTC.